This TCR beta chain was recorded in a study of metastatic and nonmetastatic thyroid tumors. Study background: From malignant and benign thyroid patients, repertoires in blood and in tumor or nodule tissue were compared.

This clone was recorded many times. Its antigen is currently unknown. The CDR3 contains 15 residues. Germline CDR1 reads SGHNT; CDR2 reads YENEEA. V dropped 1 base and J dropped 5; count of bases not matched to a gene: 4. Study findings and constraints: In both blood and tumor samples, TCR beta diversity was reported significantly higher for malignant than benign nodules.

Study processing details: Using the CDR3 differences seen across clinicopathological groups, the authors built a distant-metastasis classifier for papillary thyroid cancer, which was meant to discriminate distant-metastatic patients. MiXCR was used by TCRdb to re-call the PCR reads. The authors' filters were not applied to this entry. The data hold under 95,000 clones, with more than 9.5% observed a single time. Ahead of thyroid surgery, no patient had received treatment of any kind. J is TRBJ2-7 and V is TRBV11-3, with 11 bases lining up with TRBD2. The source is a female donor with papillary thyroid cancer or a benign thyroid nodule (not recorded which). Some clones in this sample may be carry-over from other donors' samples. Sequenced input: blood. The CDR3 reads CASSLGTSGSDEQYF. Written as DNA, the CDR3 is TGTGCCAGCAGCTTAGGTACTAGCGGGAGTGACGAGCAGTACTTC.